The 17 T cell receptor beta chains given below trace back to one sample, sequenced in a study of cytomegalovirus exposure and HLA in healthy donors. This PCR relied on a set of 60 Vbeta primers and 13 Jbeta primers. TCRdb's copy holds only in-frame clones and misses some; the assay was immunoSEQ multiplex PCR. The sample lists 150,000 to 200,000 clones, around 76% occurring once. Sequencing used PBMCs. The receptors derive from a woman in her thirties in good health and CMV-seropositive.

The rearrangement uses TRBV6-1 and TRBJ1-2, with 7 bases that match TRBD1. Trimming at V came to 4 bases and at J to 0 bases, leaving 2 bases not matched to a gene. This CDR3 is 14 amino acids long. Per germline, CDR1 MNHNS and CDR2 SASEGT. The CDR3 loop is CASSGGTANYGYTF. The CDR3 coding sequence is TGTGCCAGCAGTGGTGGGACAGCTAACTATGGCTACACCTTC.

V usage is TRBV6-1 and J usage is TRBJ2-1; 10 nucleotides agree with TRBD2. CDR3 length equals 14 residues. With V trimmed by 9 bases and J by 5 bases, 7 bases remained unmatched. Germline lookup yields CDR1 MNHNS and CDR2 SASEGT. The CDR3 DNA reads as TGTGCCAGTTTAGCGGGAGGCGGGGACAATGAGCAGTTCTTC. Protein: CASLAGGGDNEQFF.

J is TRBJ2-3 and V is TRBV5-1, with TRBD2 identical over 10 bases. CDR1 SGHRS and CDR2 YFSETQ come from the germline V gene. V trimming: 0 bases; J trimming: 4 bases; junction bases outside the gene matches: 5. This CDR3 has 16 residues. Here the CDR3 DNA reads TGCGCCAGCAGCTTGGAGGCTAGCGGGAGTCCAGATACGCAGTATTTT. It specifies CASSLEASGSPDTQYF.

This clone was recorded once. The V call is TRBV28, the J call TRBJ1-1; D is perhaps TRBD1 (6 bases). The CDR3 runs to 16 residues. Germline V CDR1 and CDR2: MDHEN, SYDVKM. The germline V and J ends were trimmed by 5 bases and 0 bases, with 16 bases remaining between them. The CDR3, as DNA: TGTGCCAGCAGTCCCCATCCGGACAGAATGAACACTGAAGCTTTCTTT. As protein: CASSPHPDRMNTEAFF.

This chain uses TRBV7-2 with TRBJ2-3; tentative D call: TRBD1 (5 bases). Germline CDR1 SGHTA, CDR2 FQGNSA. CDR3 size: 17 residues. V was trimmed by 1 base and J by 0 bases, leaving 14 bases between them. In nucleotides, the CDR3 is TGTGCCAGCAGCTTAGGGGCAGGGCTTGCTAGCACAGATACGCAGTATTTT. As protein: CASSLGAGLASTDTQYF.

The chain uses TRBV7-2 and TRBJ1-2; 9 bases match TRBD1. This CDR3 is built from 14 residues. Germline V CDR1 and CDR2: SGHTA, FQGNSA. Losses at the gene ends were 5 bases for V and 6 bases for J; bases not matched to a gene: 7. For the CDR3, the DNA is TGTGCCAGCAGCCCGGGGACAGGGTGGGATGGCTACACCTTC. Protein sequence: CASSPGTGWDGYTF.

This rearrangement joins TRBV2 to TRBJ2-5; 11 bases are a match to TRBD2. Germline-derived CDR1 and CDR2 are SNHLY and FYNNEI. This CDR3 contains 15 residues. Trimming removed 11 bases from V and 5 bases from J; junction bases left unmatched: 13. CDR3 DNA: TGTGCCGGATCCTCGACTAGCGGGGATTCGGAGACCCAGTACTTC. This encodes CAGSSTSGDSETQYF.

This chain links TRBV27 with TRBJ2-1; tentative D call: TRBD2 (6 bases). Germline values: CDR1 MNHEY, CDR2 SMNVEV (reference sequence). The CDR3 loop spans 17 amino acids. Trimming left V 6 bases short and J 2 bases short, with 20 bases between. CDR3 DNA sequence: TGTGCCAGCAGCTGGGGGGAGAGACTCAAAGCCTACAATGAGCAGTTCTTC. It codes for CASSWGERLKAYNEQFF.

As concerns this clone: The junction and the germline gene differ at one end; a read error may be behind it. The genes are TRBV2 and TRBJ2-3; D remains unclear. The germline gives CDR1 SNHLY, CDR2 FYNNEI. The CDR3 length is 11 residues. Here the CDR3 reads CASSEYNRMDF. In DNA form, the CDR3 reads TGTGCCAGCAGTGAATACAACCGCATGGATTTT.

This clone was counted a single time. The V and J genes are TRBV18 and TRBJ2-7; TRBD2 agrees at 11 bases. The germline V gene has CDR1 KGHSH and CDR2 LQKENI. The V and J ends lost 3 bases and 6 bases, in that order; junction bases with no gene match: 7. This CDR3 is built from 15 residues. CDR3 sequence reads: CASSPYSGRASEQYF. Written as DNA, the CDR3 is TGTGCCAGCTCACCCTATAGCGGGAGGGCCAGCGAGCAGTACTTC.

The V and J genes are TRBV5-1 and TRBJ1-4; 8 positions agree with TRBD1. The junction had 7 bases not matched to a gene; V was cut back by 4 bases and J by 5 bases. The CDR3 sequence is 15 residues long. Germline V gene data show CDR1 as SGHRS and CDR2 as YFSETQ. The CDR3 protein is CASSTRQGKNEKLFF. CDR3 in DNA: TGCGCCAGCAGCACTCGACAGGGGAAAAATGAAAAACTGTTTTTT. Filled out from reference TRBV5-1 and TRBJ1-4, the complete variable domain reads KAGVTQTPRYLIKTRGQQVTLSCSPISGHRSVSWYQQTPGQGLQFLFEYFSETQRNKGNFPGRFSGRQFSNSRSEMNVSTLELGDSALYLCASSTRQGKNEKLFFGSGTQLSVL.

At least ten counts were recorded for this clone. This rearrangement joins TRBV4-3 to TRBJ1-1; no reliable D call. CDR1 and CDR2 (germline): LGHNA, YSLEER. The V and J ends lost 3 bases and 1 base respectively, with 15 bases between them. The CDR3 loop spans 16 amino acids. Written as DNA, the CDR3 is TGCGCCAGCAGCCAGGCAACATACAGCGGGAACACTGAAGCTTTCTTT. Amino acids: CASSQATYSGNTEAFF.

The chain joins TRBV6-5 to TRBJ2-5, with 10 positions matching TRBD1. The V segment lost 7 bases and the J segment 4 bases; nucleotides outside the gene matches: 9. The germline CDR1 and CDR2 sequences are MNHEY and SVGAGI. This CDR3 has 15 residues. CDR3 protein: CASIDLTGGGETQYF. In DNA, the CDR3 is TGTGCCAGCATAGACTTGACAGGGGGCGGAGAGACCCAGTACTTC.

This clone was seen a few times. The chain is built from TRBV5-1 and TRBJ1-1, with D maybe TRBD1 (5 bases). The CDR3 is made up of 15 amino acids. Trimming stripped 0 bases from V and 7 bases from J, with 16 bases between. Germline CDR1 reads SGHRS; CDR2 reads YFSETQ. The CDR3 bases are TGCGCCAGCAGCTTGGAGGCCGGGGGGAGCTTTGAAGCTTTCTTT. Translating it yields CASSLEAGGSFEAFF.

This clone was detected once. The chain couples TRBV30 to TRBJ1-1; weak D call: TRBD1 (6 bases). This CDR3 comprises 15 residues. Trimming removed 0 bases from V and 1 base from J, with 12 bases in between. The germline gives CDR1 GTSNPN, CDR2 SVGIG (reference sequence). CDR3 amino acids: CAWSVGGPPNTEAFF. The CDR3 DNA follows: TGTGCCTGGAGTGTCGGGGGGCCGCCGAACACTGAAGCTTTCTTT.

The chain employs TRBV5-1 and TRBJ2-1; TRBD2 matches at 8 bases. V was pared by 4 bases and J by 8 bases, with 17 bases of the junction left unmatched. This CDR3 region has 17 residues. Germline values: CDR1 SGHRS, CDR2 YFSETQ. The CDR3 DNA reads as TGCGCCAGCAGCCAGACCGTCAGCGGGGGCACGGGCGATGAGCAGTTCTTC. This gives the protein CASSQTVSGGTGDEQFF. The whole variable domain, filled in from reference TRBV5-1 and TRBJ2-1, reads KAGVTQTPRYLIKTRGQQVTLSCSPISGHRSVSWYQQTPGQGLQFLFEYFSETQRNKGNFPGRFSGRQFSNSRSEMNVSTLELGDSALYLCASSQTVSGGTGDEQFFGPGTRLTVL.

V is TRBV27 and J is TRBJ1-5; perhaps TRBD1 as D (5 bases). Germline V lookup: CDR1 MNHEY, CDR2 SMNVEV (reference sequence). V was trimmed by 6 bases and J by 3 bases, leaving 12 bases between them. The CDR3 is made up of 14 amino acids. CDR3 loop: CASSSGGVNQPQHF. The CDR3 DNA reads TGTGCCAGCAGCTCCGGGGGGGTCAATCAGCCCCAGCATTTT.